The 20 T cell receptor beta chains below were found in one sample sequenced in a study of cytomegalovirus exposure and HLA in healthy donors. The PCR ran on 60 Vbeta and 13 Jbeta primers. Generated by immunoSEQ multiplex PCR, the TCRdb table keeps only in-frame clones and is missing some. The sample lists about 70,000 clones, 70% to 85% occurring once. Material: PBMCs. The receptor set was obtained from a human donor in good health.

The V call is TRBV7-8, the J call TRBJ2-2, with a tentative D call TRBD2 (5 bases). V was shortened by 0 bases and J by 6 bases, with 14 bases between the two germline ends. The CDR3 totals 16 residues. Germline V lookup: CDR1 SGHVS, CDR2 FQNEAQ. The CDR3 loop reads CASSLATGEYAGELFF. The DNA for the CDR3 is TGTGCCAGCAGCTTAGCCACCGGGGAGTACGCCGGGGAGCTGTTTTTT.

The chain couples TRBV19 to TRBJ2-7, with 8 bases that match TRBD2. Per germline, CDR1 LNHDA and CDR2 SQIVND (reference sequence). The CDR3 contains 13 residues. After removal of 8 bases from V and 0 bases from J, the junction contained 3 bases not matched to a gene. The CDR3 loop is CASSSGLSYEQYF. In DNA, the CDR3 is TGTGCCAGTTCTAGCGGGCTCTCCTACGAGCAGTACTTC. The complete variable domain, with remaining parts taken from reference TRBV19 and TRBJ2-7, reads DGGITQSPKYLFRKEGQNVTLSCEQNLNHDAMYWYRQDPGQGLRLIYYSQIVNDFQKGDIAEGYSVSREKKESFPLTVTSAQKNPTAFYLCASSSGLSYEQYFGPGTRLTVT.

The chain has TRBV6-6 and TRBJ1-2; perhaps TRBD1 as D (5 bases). The CDR3 spans 12 residues. Per germline, CDR1 MNHNY and CDR2 SVGAGI (reference sequence). Trimming took 8 bases from V and 8 from J, leaving 15 bases between them. The CDR3 coding sequence is TGTGCCAGCGTTCAAGGGGCACAGGGCTACACCTTC. This gives the protein CASVQGAQGYTF.

This clone showed up just a few times. The V and J genes are TRBV7-6 and TRBJ2-1, with D possibly matching TRBD2 (5 bases). Trimming cost V 8 bases and J 3 bases, with 11 bases left between them. This CDR3 is 13 amino acids long. Germline assignment: CDR1 SGHVS and CDR2 FNYEAQ. The CDR3 sequence: CASGSRDYNEQFF. The CDR3 DNA reads TGTGCCAGCGGTTCCCGGGACTACAATGAGCAGTTCTTC. Supplemented by reference TRBV7-6 and TRBJ2-1, the full variable domain reads GAGVSQSPRYKVTKRGQDVALRCDPISGHVSLYWYRQALGQGPEFLTYFNYEAQQDKSGLPNDRFSAERPEGSISTLTIQRTEQRDSAMYRCASGSRDYNEQFFGPGTRLTVL.

The rearrangement uses TRBV13 and TRBJ2-1, with 7 positions matching TRBD1. Germline CDR1 reads PRHDT; CDR2 reads FYEKMQ (reference sequence). The CDR3 consists of 18 residues. Germline trimming cut 9 bases from V and 3 bases from J; bases unmatched to any gene: 20. The CDR3 coding sequence is TGTGCCAGACTCCTGACAGGGTTGGGGCCGCCCTACTACAATGAGCAGTTCTTC. Translation: CARLLTGLGPPYYNEQFF.

The rearrangement uses TRBV14 and TRBJ2-5; D ambiguous. V was cut by 1 base and J by 3 bases, with 6 bases left in between. The CDR3 consists of 13 residues. Per germline, CDR1 SGHDN and CDR2 FVKESK. The DNA of the CDR3 is TGTGCCAGCAGCCAAGCCCCTAAAGAGACCCAGTACTTC. This translates into CASSQAPKETQYF.

This clone came up a few times. The V and J genes are TRBV29-1 and TRBJ2-7, with 7 bases matching TRBD2. Per germline, CDR1 SQVTM and CDR2 ANQGSEA. The CDR3 extends over 14 amino acids. V lost 6 bases and J lost 7; bases outside the gene matches: 15. Here the CDR3 DNA reads TGCAGCGTGATCCCCAGCGGGAACATTGGGGAGCAGTACTTC. Translated, it gives CSVIPSGNIGEQYF.

This clone was counted a few times. J is TRBJ2-7 and V is TRBV6-1; 7 bases line up with TRBD1. The CDR3 length is 13 residues. The germline gives CDR1 MNHNS, CDR2 SASEGT. V lost 8 bases and J lost 4; bases outside the gene matches: 8. The CDR3 DNA reads as TGTGCCAGCTACGGGACAGCCGATTACGAGCAGTACTTC. Translated: CASYGTADYEQYF.

V usage is TRBV6-1 and J usage is TRBJ1-2, with D possibly matching TRBD1 (6 bases). Germline V gene lookup returns CDR1 MNHNS and CDR2 SASEGT. The CDR3 has 15 residues. The V and J ends lost 1 base and 4 bases respectively, with 13 bases between them. The CDR3 here is CASSEVGTLRYGYTF. The DNA of the CDR3 is TGTGCCAGCAGTGAAGTCGGGACATTACGCTATGGCTACACCTTC.

The V gene is TRBV7-3, the J gene TRBJ2-3, with D maybe TRBD1 (5 bases). Trimming pared 5 bases from V and 3 bases from J, leaving 15 bases between. Germline V gene lookup returns CDR1 SGHTA and CDR2 FQGTGA. The CDR3 totals 15 residues. The CDR3 sequence is CASSEAPTGTDTQYF. In DNA form, the CDR3 reads TGTGCCAGCAGCGAGGCCCCAACAGGAACAGATACGCAGTATTTT. Drawing the rest from reference TRBV7-3 and TRBJ2-3, the complete variable domain is GAGVSQTPSNKVTEKGKYVELRCDPISGHTALYWYRQSLGQGPEFLIYFQGTGAADDSGLPNDRFFAVRPEGSVSTLKIQRTERGDSAVYLCASSEAPTGTDTQYFGPGTRLTVL.

This clone is a singleton in its sample. The chain employs TRBV6-5 and TRBJ2-5; 9 bases are a match to TRBD1. There are 15 residues in the CDR3. Looked up from germline, CDR1 is MNHEY and CDR2 is SVGAGI. Unmatched junction bases numbered 1, after V lost 1 base and J lost 1 base. The CDR3, as DNA: TGTGCCAGCAGTTACTTGACAGGGGGCCAAGAGACCCAGTACTTC. Protein: CASSYLTGGQETQYF.

V gene TRBV30 combines with J gene TRBJ1-4; D may be TRBD1 (6 bases). This CDR3 has 14 amino acids. Germline values: CDR1 GTSNPN, CDR2 SVGIG (reference sequence). Trimming stripped 4 bases from V and 3 bases from J, with 12 bases between. CDR3 region: CAWNAGAANEKLFF. The CDR3 region has the DNA TGTGCCTGGAATGCAGGGGCGGCTAATGAAAAACTGTTTTTT.

This chain joins TRBV6-5 and TRBJ1-1; TRBD1 is a possible D gene (6 bases). The CDR3 has 16 residues. The V end was cut by 2 bases, the J end by 4 bases, with 17 bases between. CDR1 and CDR2 (germline): MNHEY, SVGAGI. This CDR3 is CASSYGLGQGSTEAFF. CDR3 nucleotides: TGTGCCAGCAGTTACGGGCTGGGGCAGGGGAGCACTGAAGCTTTCTTT.

This rearrangement joins TRBV5-1 to TRBJ1-1; 10 bases map to TRBD1. J was trimmed by 4 bases and V by 2 bases; bases with no gene match: 8. Germline CDR1 and CDR2: SGHRS and YFSETQ. The CDR3 covers 16 residues. The CDR3 is CASSFQGTGEVTEAFF. For the CDR3, the DNA is TGCGCCAGCAGCTTCCAGGGGACAGGGGAAGTCACTGAAGCTTTCTTT.

The chain uses TRBV29-1 and TRBJ2-7; D is unresolved. The V gene lost 5 bases and the J gene lost 3 bases, with 8 bases spanning the gap. This CDR3 is 11 amino acids long. Germline CDR1 SQVTM, CDR2 ANQGSEA. The CDR3 sequence: CSVKSSYEQYF. In nucleotides, the CDR3 is TGCAGCGTTAAGAGTAGCTACGAGCAGTACTTC.

The V gene is TRBV28, the J gene TRBJ1-6; D perhaps matches TRBD1 (6 bases). V lost 5 bases to trimming and J lost 8 bases, with 13 bases between them. The CDR3 spans 14 residues. Germline V CDR1 and CDR2: MDHEN, SYDVKM. The CDR3 DNA sequence: TGTGCCAGCAGTCCCGGGACACGGTATTCACCCCTCCACTTT. Protein product: CASSPGTRYSPLHF.

Written as DNA, the CDR3 is TGCAGTGCTAGTAGCAATGAGCAGTTCTTC. Its protein is CSASSNEQFF. V and J are TRBV20-1 and TRBJ2-1; unclear D gene. The V end lost 3 bases, the J end lost 6 bases, and 3 bases lay between the germline ends. This CDR3 is 10 amino acids long. Germline V gene sequence: CDR1 DFQATT, CDR2 SNEGSKA (reference sequence).

This chain joins TRBV19 and TRBJ2-3; D remains unclear. The V gene's germline CDR1 is LNHDA and CDR2 SQIVND (reference sequence). Trimming pared 4 bases from V and 0 bases from J, leaving 8 bases between. This CDR3 region has 14 residues. CDR3 protein: CASSTGGSTDTQYF. For the CDR3, the DNA is TGTGCCAGTAGTACTGGCGGCAGCACAGATACGCAGTATTTT.

This chain joins TRBV29-1 and TRBJ2-5; TRBD2 matches at 7 bases. The CDR3 is made up of 12 amino acids. V lost 7 bases to trimming and J lost 2 bases; unmatched junction nucleotides: 4. CDR1 is SQVTM, CDR2 ANQGSEA, per germline. CDR3 bases: TGCAGCGGGGAGGGTCCGCAAGAGACCCAGTACTTC. It codes for CSGEGPQETQYF.

V gene TRBV7-3 combines with J gene TRBJ2-7; 10 bases map to TRBD2. Germline loops: CDR1 SGHTA, CDR2 FQGTGA. The CDR3 is 15 amino acids. V trimming: 2 bases; J trimming: 0 bases; junction bases outside the gene matches: 1. This chain's CDR3 is CASSLGTSDSYEQYF. The CDR3 DNA reads TGTGCCAGCAGCTTAGGGACTAGCGACTCCTACGAGCAGTACTTC.